This entry concerns a single T cell receptor (beta chain). Germline loops: CDR1 MGHDK, CDR2 SYGVNS. The CDR3 runs to 12 residues. V was pared by 10 bases and J by 6 bases, with 12 bases between. These data originate in a study of blood T cell repertoires in COVID-19. Some clones are missing from TCRdb's copy, which holds only in-frame ones; the method was immunoSEQ multiplex PCR. The sample comprises approximately 140,000 clones, approximately 86% of which are singletons, and roughly 4.5% rests with the top ten. Source material: peripheral blood. This sequence joins TRBV25-1 and TRBJ2-2; perhaps TRBD2 as D (6 bases). The receptor's source is a woman aged 60-75 years with active or convalescent COVID-19. CDR3 amino acids: CATWGGAGELFF. DNA for the CDR3: TGTGCCACCTGGGGAGGTGCCGGGGAGCTGTTTTTT.